The 12 T cell receptor beta chains listed next were all sequenced from one sample in a study of T cell changes during pregnancy in multiple sclerosis. Profiled with immunoSEQ multiplex PCR; TCRdb holds only in-frame clones, not every one. The data show tens of thousands of clones, roughly 93% seen once. Sequencing was performed on peripheral blood, taken after pregnancy. The source of these receptors is a female donor with multiple sclerosis, enrolled in a pregnancy study.

This chain connects TRBV29-1 to TRBJ2-7; 9 positions agree with TRBD2. The V and J ends lost 3 bases and 1 base, in that order; junction bases with no gene match: 10. The CDR3 spans 16 residues. CDR1 is SQVTM and CDR2 is ANQGSEA in the germline V gene. The CDR3 spells CSVDVSGSEVSYEQYF. The CDR3 nucleotides read TGCAGCGTTGACGTTAGCGGGAGTGAAGTATCCTACGAGCAGTACTTC.

The CDR3 sequence is CASSLQGAKYGYTF. DNA of the CDR3: TGCGCCAGCAGCCTACAGGGGGCGAAGTATGGCTACACCTTC. The rearrangement joins TRBV4-3 to TRBJ1-2; TRBD1 aligns across 9 bases. The CDR3 runs 14 residues. Germline CDR1 reads LGHNA; CDR2 reads YSLEER. V gave up 4 bases and J gave up 5 bases; unmatched junction bases: 5.

CDR3 sequence (DNA): TGCGCCAGCAGCTTGGAGGGGGCTCCGGCTTACAATGAGCAGTTCTTC. Protein sequence: CASSLEGAPAYNEQFF. The gene calls are TRBV5-1 and TRBJ2-1; 7 bases are shared with TRBD1. V was clipped by 0 bases and J by 4 bases; unmatched bases: 7. Germline CDR1 reads SGHRS; CDR2 reads YFSETQ. There are 16 residues in the CDR3.

This rearrangement joins TRBV5-1 to TRBJ1-2; a weak D match, TRBD1 (6 bases). Germline V lookup: CDR1 SGHRS, CDR2 YFSETQ. Trimming stripped 0 bases from V and 4 bases from J, with 7 bases between. This CDR3 is built from 13 residues. The CDR3 sequence is CASSLDRAYGYTF. CDR3 nucleotides: TGCGCCAGCAGCTTGGACAGGGCCTATGGCTACACCTTC.

This chain joins TRBV19 and TRBJ1-5; D might be TRBD1 (6 bases). CDR3 size: 15 residues. Germline values: CDR1 LNHDA, CDR2 SQIVND (reference sequence). The V and J ends lost 7 bases and 1 base respectively, with 14 bases between them. The CDR3: CASTPRQGSNQPQHF. DNA for the CDR3: TGTGCCAGTACCCCGAGGCAGGGGAGCAATCAGCCCCAGCATTTT.

The chain is built from TRBV5-6 and TRBJ2-3, with D unresolved. CDR3 length equals 13 residues. Per the germline V gene, CDR1 is SGHDT and CDR2 is YYEEEE. Trimming cost V 3 bases and J 5 bases, with 10 bases left between them. The CDR3 region has the DNA TGTGCCAGCAGCTCTCTGGGCCGAGATACGCAGTATTTT. Translated, it gives CASSSLGRDTQYF.

The chain is built from TRBV15 and TRBJ1-5; tentative D call: TRBD1 (5 bases). Trimming took off 7 bases at V and 2 bases at J, with 21 bases between the two ends. This CDR3 is 17 amino acids long. CDR1 LNHNV and CDR2 YYDKDF come from the germline V gene (reference sequence). The CDR3 DNA reads TGTGCCACCACGTCCGGCAGCCTACCGGGGGGCAATCAGCCCCAGCATTTT. Translated: CATTSGSLPGGNQPQHF. The variable domain in full, with the rest retrieved from reference TRBV15 and TRBJ1-5, is DAMVIQNPRYQVTQFGKPVTLSCSQTLNHNVMYWYQQKSSQAPKLLFHYYDKDFNNEADTPDNFQSRRPNTSFCFLDIRSPGLGDTAMYLCATTSGSLPGGNQPQHFGDGTRLSIL.

The J gene is TRBJ1-2, the V gene TRBV6-1; 8 nucleotides match TRBD1. Germline V gene sequence: CDR1 MNHNS, CDR2 SASEGT. V trimming: 4 bases; J trimming: 2 bases; junction bases outside the gene matches: 3. CDR3 size: 14 residues. The CDR3 protein is CASSGGQANYGYTF. CDR3 in DNA: TGTGCCAGCAGTGGGGGACAGGCGAACTATGGCTACACCTTC.

The chain is built from TRBV7-9 and TRBJ2-2, with a tentative D call TRBD1 (5 bases). The CDR3 has 17 residues. Germline V gives CDR1 SEHNR, CDR2 FQNEAQ (reference sequence). The V and J ends lost 0 bases and 2 bases respectively, with 13 bases between them. The CDR3 reads CASSLAHTRDNTGELFF. The CDR3 bases are TGTGCCAGCAGCTTAGCGCACACCAGGGATAACACCGGGGAGCTGTTTTTT. The complete variable domain, with remaining parts taken from reference TRBV7-9 and TRBJ2-2, reads DTGVSQNPRHKITKRGQNVTFRCDPISEHNRLYWYRQTLGQGPEFLTYFQNEAQLEKSRLLSDRFSAERPKGSFSTLEIQRTEQGDSAMYLCASSLAHTRDNTGELFFGEGSRLTVL.

This chain joins TRBV5-1 and TRBJ1-1; D unclear. The germline V gene encodes CDR1 SGHRS and CDR2 YFSETQ. The CDR3 contains 13 residues. Trimming shortened V by 0 bases and J by 4 bases, and 7 bases separated the two germline ends. The CDR3 nucleotides read TGCGCCAGCAGCTTGGGGGGAGCCACTGAAGCTTTCTTT. It encodes CASSLGGATEAFF.

The rearrangement uses TRBV5-8 and TRBJ1-2; 9 bases are a match to TRBD1. The CDR3 has 15 residues. Trimming at V came to 3 bases and at J to 6 bases, leaving 9 bases not matched to a gene. Germline V gives CDR1 SGHTS, CDR2 YDEGEE. CDR3 protein: CASSSRDREYNGYTF. The CDR3 bases are TGTGCCAGCAGCTCCAGGGACAGGGAGTATAATGGCTACACCTTC.

The V call is TRBV6-1, the J call TRBJ2-3; TRBD1 matches at 8 bases. The CDR3 loop spans 15 amino acids. Looked up from germline, CDR1 is MNHNS and CDR2 is SASEGT. With 3 bases clipped from V and 2 bases from J, the junction kept 4 bases outside the gene matches. The CDR3 here is CASSEGTGHTDTQYF. CDR3 bases: TGTGCCAGCAGTGAGGGGACAGGACACACAGATACGCAGTATTTT.